Following are 15 T cell receptor beta chains from one sample sequenced in a study of blood T cells in healthy people across ages. Alongside a J-beta primer mix, a sample-barcoded 5' primer served in a second PCR lasting roughly 7 to 12 cycles. Via MiXCR, TCRdb re-called the 5' RACE reads, giving one row per CDR3 protein. The sample shows 1.4 million to 1.5 million distinct CDR3 sequences, approximately 38% of them seen only once. Sample: blood. The receptors stem from a young woman in good health.

The chain recombines TRBV10-2 with TRBJ1-2; D not certain. CDR3 length: 14 amino acids. The germline CDR1 and CDR2 sequences are WSHSY and SAAADI. The V gene lost 0 bases and the J gene lost 7 bases, with 12 bases spanning the gap. CDR3 bases: TGCGCCAGCAGTGAGTCCGCCAGAACAACTGGCTACACCTTC. The encoded protein is CASSESARTTGYTF.

V is TRBV13 and J is TRBJ1-2; 7 bases are a match to TRBD1. This CDR3 is 14 amino acids long. V dropped 5 bases and J dropped 6; count of bases not matched to a gene: 9. Per germline, CDR1 PRHDT and CDR2 FYEKMQ (reference sequence). The chain's CDR3 is CASSPPRTGNGYTF. CDR3 DNA: TGTGCCAGCAGCCCCCCAAGGACAGGCAATGGCTACACCTTC.

This clonotype appeared a few times. The chain carries TRBV2 and TRBJ1-2; the D gene is possibly TRBD1 (5 bases). Germline CDR1 SNHLY, CDR2 FYNNEI. This CDR3 spans 15 amino acids. V gave up 6 bases and J gave up 1 base, with 15 bases separating them. CDR3 DNA: TGTGCCAGCAGGGGGGACCTGGGGGTTAACTATGGCTACACCTTC. Amino acid sequence: CASRGDLGVNYGYTF. Filled out from reference TRBV2 and TRBJ1-2, the complete variable domain reads EPEVTQTPSHQVTQMGQEVILRCVPISNHLYFYWYRQILGQKVEFLVSFYNNEISEKSEIFDDQFSVERPDGSNFTLKIRSTKLEDSAMYFCASRGDLGVNYGYTFGSGTRLTVV.

This clonotype showed up just once. The junction differs from germline at one of its ends, possibly a read error. The chain uses TRBV12-3 or TRBV12-4 and TRBJ2-3, with 7 bases aligning to TRBD1. The CDR3 sequence is 17 residues long. The CDR3 region has the DNA TGTGCCGGCAGCTTAGGGGGCAGGGAGCCCCTCACAGATACGCAGTATTTT. It codes for CAGSLGGREPLTDTQYF.

The chain employs TRBV6-1 and TRBJ2-3, with 10 positions matching TRBD2. The CDR3 is 17 amino acids. The ends lost 6 bases at V and 6 bases at J; junction bases unmatched: 15. From germline, CDR1 is MNHNS and CDR2 SASEGT. The CDR3 reads CASRNRGWLAGEDTQYF. CDR3 nucleotide sequence: TGTGCCAGCAGGAACCGGGGGTGGCTAGCGGGAGAGGATACGCAGTATTTT.

This clonotype showed up many times. This chain uses TRBV5-1 with TRBJ2-1, with TRBD1 matching 10 bases. Trimming cost V 1 base and J 4 bases; bases outside gene matches: 8. CDR1 and CDR2 (germline): SGHRS, YFSETQ. The CDR3 extends over 17 amino acids. In nucleotides, the CDR3 is TGCGCCAGCAGCTTGTCTCCGGACAGGGGGACTTACAATGAGCAGTTCTTC. Protein: CASSLSPDRGTYNEQFF.

This clonotype was detected a few times. The chain uses TRBV5-1 and TRBJ2-4; D gene uncertain. From germline, CDR1 is SGHRS and CDR2 YFSETQ. The V and J ends lost 6 bases and 13 bases respectively, with 23 bases between them. CDR3 length equals 14 residues. As DNA, the CDR3 is TGCGCCAGCACCAGATCCTTTGACCCTCCTGAGCAGTACTTC. Protein: CASTRSFDPPEQYF.

The genes are TRBV27 and TRBJ2-1; perhaps D is TRBD1 or TRBD2 (5 bases each). Germline assignment: CDR1 MNHEY and CDR2 SMNVEV (reference sequence). CDR3 size: 14 residues. The V and J ends lost 2 bases and 10 bases respectively, with 15 bases between them. The CDR3 here is CASSLRGAFYEQFF. The CDR3 DNA reads as TGTGCCAGCAGTTTAAGAGGGGCATTCTACGAGCAGTTCTTC.

This clonotype appeared a single time. The chain employs TRBV5-1 and TRBJ2-3, with 7 bases lining up with TRBD2. Germline V gives CDR1 SGHRS, CDR2 YFSETQ. The CDR3 sequence is 15 residues long. J was trimmed by 3 bases and V by 9 bases; bases with no gene match: 13. The CDR3 nucleotides are TGCGCCACCACTGTCTCGGGGGGAAGGACAGATACGCAGTATTTT. Translating it yields CATTVSGGRTDTQYF.

The sample holds a few counts of this clonotype. This chain links TRBV12-3 or TRBV12-4 with TRBJ2-5, with a tentative D call TRBD2 (6 bases). Trimming removed 6 bases from V and 2 bases from J, with 10 bases in between. The CDR3 sequence is 13 residues long. CDR3 bases: TGTGCCAGCAGGTGGGACTTACAAGAGACCCAGTACTTC. Its translation is CASRWDLQETQYF.

Turning to this clonotype: Compared with germline, one end of the junction differs, possibly owing to a read error. CDR3 residues: CSVEGLAGEYGQYF. The CDR3 region has the DNA TGCAGCGTTGAAGGACTAGCGGGAGAATACGGGCAGTACTTC. The V call is TRBV29-1, the J call TRBJ2-1; 12 nucleotides line up with TRBD2. TRBJ2-7 explains the end of the DNA better; the J call may be wrong. The CDR3 spans 14 residues. Germline V gives CDR1 SQVTM, CDR2 ANQGSEA.

This clonotype was counted a few times. The CDR3 DNA reads as TGCAGTTCCTTCTGGGGCTATTCGACAGATACGCAGTATTTT. Encoded protein: CSSFWGYSTDTQYF. The chain uses TRBV20-1 and TRBJ2-3, with D perhaps TRBD1 (5 bases). The CDR3 loop spans 14 amino acids. V lost 8 bases to trimming and J lost 3 bases, with 18 bases between them. In germline, CDR1 is DFQATT, CDR2 SNEGSKA (reference sequence).

V gene TRBV2 combines with J gene TRBJ2-3, with D perhaps TRBD2 (6 bases). Trimming pared 4 bases from V and 4 bases from J, leaving 15 bases between. The germline V gene has CDR1 SNHLY and CDR2 FYNNEI. This CDR3 region has 15 residues. CDR3 nucleotides: TGTGCCAGCAGTGTGCGTCCGGGACTCTCAGATACGCAGTATTTT. This encodes CASSVRPGLSDTQYF. The full variable domain, its missing parts supplied by reference TRBV2 and TRBJ2-3, is EPEVTQTPSHQVTQMGQEVILRCVPISNHLYFYWYRQILGQKVEFLVSFYNNEISEKSEIFDDQFSVERPDGSNFTLKIRSTKLEDSAMYFCASSVRPGLSDTQYFGPGTRLTVL.

This chain uses TRBV6-5 with TRBJ1-1; the D gene is possibly TRBD1 (6 bases). Germline assignment: CDR1 MNHEY and CDR2 SVGAGI. The CDR3 is 14 amino acids. V lost 5 bases and J 10 bases, leaving 20 bases between the germline ends. CDR3 residues: CASSTGGGTRGAFF. The CDR3 nucleotides read TGTGCCAGCAGTACCGGGGGCGGAACAAGGGGAGCTTTCTTT.

The table lists this clonotype with a few counts. The V and J genes are TRBV9 and TRBJ2-3; 7 bases map to TRBD2. After removal of 6 bases from V and 0 bases from J, the junction contained 10 bases not matched to a gene. The CDR3 contains 16 residues. Per the germline V gene, CDR1 is SGDLS and CDR2 is YYNGEE. CDR3 in amino acids: CASTIAPAGSTDTQYF. For the CDR3, the DNA is TGTGCCAGCACCATAGCTCCAGCGGGGAGCACAGATACGCAGTATTTT.